This record concerns one T cell receptor (beta chain) sequence. This CDR3 region has 17 residues. Germline V gives CDR1 SGHKS, CDR2 YYEKEE (reference sequence). The V end lost 0 bases, the J end lost 0 bases, and 13 bases lay between the germline ends. This entry comes from a study of blood T cell repertoires in COVID-19. About the study: Sites across the United States, Italy and Spain contributed samples from acute and convalescent COVID-19. The analysed material was cDNA or gDNA that came from T cells, B-cell-depleted T cells, or PBMCs.

Under the authors' procedure: Nucleated cell counts were estimated from reference gene primer amplification. Sequencing used immunoSEQ multiplex PCR; TCRdb keeps in-frame clones, though not all of them. The V and J calls and clone size were taken over from that table, and D and trimming were inferred from the DNA. The sample carries about 76,000 clones, approximately 80% recorded once. This receptor was identified in a human donor in a cohort sampled during active COVID-19. The rearrangement joins TRBV5-5 to TRBJ1-3; D gene uncertain. The specimen was peripheral blood. The CDR3 sequence: CASSLARSLDSGNTIYF. CDR3 sequence (DNA): TGTGCCAGCAGCTTGGCCCGTTCCCTAGACTCTGGAAACACCATATATTTT. The full variable domain, in which reference TRBV5-5 and TRBJ1-3 provide the parts outside the CDR3, is DAGVTQSPTHLIKTRGQQVTLRCSPISGHKSVSWYQQVLGQGPQFIFQYYEKEERGRGNFPDRFSARQFPNYSSELNVNALLLGDSALYLCASSLARSLDSGNTIYFGEGSWLTVV.